These 8 T cell receptor beta chains share one sample of origin, sequenced in a study of response to subunit inactivated influenza vaccine. TCRdb called the RT-PCR reads again in MiXCR, with one record for every CDR3 protein. Of 500,000 to 650,000 distinct CDR3 sequences listed, about 7.6% are singletons. The material was PBMCs from blood, obtained less than 30 months after vaccination. Receptor source: a man aged 45 to 75 who received an inactivated influenza vaccine.

A few counts support this clonotype. The chain joins TRBV4-1 to TRBJ2-5; D is uncertain. Trimming stripped 1 base from V and 1 base from J, with 10 bases between. CDR1 is MGHRA and CDR2 is YSYEKL in the germline V gene. CDR3 length equals 15 residues. CDR3 DNA: TGCGCCAGCAGCCAAGGTTTTCGAAGCCAAGAGACCCAGTACTTC. Translating gives CASSQGFRSQETQYF.

This clonotype has at least ten counts. CDR3 in amino acids: CASIRDRGMDTEAFF. The CDR3 region has the DNA TGTGCCAGCATCCGGGACAGGGGCATGGACACTGAAGCTTTCTTT. The gene calls are TRBV6-1 and TRBJ1-1; TRBD1 agrees at 10 bases. The ends lost 7 bases at V and 3 bases at J; junction bases unmatched: 8. CDR1 is MNHNS and CDR2 is SASEGT in the germline V gene. The CDR3 contains 15 residues.

This clonotype was recorded a few times. The chain combines TRBV6-4 with TRBJ2-1; 10 bases are a match to TRBD2. The CDR3 is made up of 13 amino acids. With V trimmed by 5 bases and J by 12 bases, 7 bases remained unmatched. Germline V CDR1 and CDR2: MRHNA, SNTAGT. The CDR3 region has the DNA TGTGCCAGCAGTCCGCTAGCGGGGGTAGGGCAGTTCTTC. It yields the protein CASSPLAGVGQFF.

This clonotype was observed at least ten times. The chain couples TRBV12-3 or TRBV12-4 to TRBJ2-7; D unresolved. Trimming shortened V by 6 bases and J by 0 bases, and 12 bases separated the two germline ends. The CDR3 runs 14 residues. CDR3 residues: CASSQRTSSYEQYF. In DNA form, the CDR3 reads TGTGCCAGCAGCCAACGGACGAGCTCCTACGAGCAGTACTTC.

Ten or more counts support this clonotype. As DNA, the CDR3 is TGCAGTGCCGACCTCCGGGACAGGGGGCTGGGTAACTATGGCTACACCTTC. Protein: CSADLRDRGLGNYGYTF. The V call is TRBV20-1, the J call TRBJ1-2; 12 bases are shared with TRBD1. This CDR3 region has 17 residues. J lost 1 base, V lost 6 bases, and 12 bases had no gene match. Germline V gene sequence: CDR1 DFQATT, CDR2 SNEGSKA (reference sequence).

This rearrangement joins TRBV7-2 to TRBJ2-5; D is unresolved. The CDR3 runs to 14 residues. Germline V gene data show CDR1 as SGHTA and CDR2 as FQGNSA. V was cut by 3 bases and J by 1 base, with 9 bases left in between. The CDR3 DNA follows: TGTGCCAGCAGCTTGATGGCTGCCCAAGAGACCCAGTACTTC. This translates into CASSLMAAQETQYF.

This clonotype was observed many times. The chain couples TRBV5-6 to TRBJ2-5, with TRBD2 as a possible D gene (7 bases). With 0 bases removed from V and 3 bases from J, the gap between germline ends came to 21 bases. The CDR3 contains 18 residues. Germline V CDR1 and CDR2: SGHDT, YYEEEE. CDR3 protein: CASSLVGGAYSHKETQYF. The CDR3 DNA sequence: TGTGCCAGCAGCTTGGTTGGGGGGGCCTATTCCCATAAAGAGACCCAGTACTTC.

J is TRBJ2-5 and V is TRBV5-5, with D hard to call. V lost 5 bases, J lost 5 bases, and 22 bases lay in between. Germline V gene lookup returns CDR1 SGHKS and CDR2 YYEKEE (reference sequence). The CDR3 spans 16 residues. The CDR3 DNA reads TGTGCCAGCAGTTATAGGGTCTCGCCGGGTGGGGAGACCCAGTACTTC. It translates to CASSYRVSPGGETQYF.